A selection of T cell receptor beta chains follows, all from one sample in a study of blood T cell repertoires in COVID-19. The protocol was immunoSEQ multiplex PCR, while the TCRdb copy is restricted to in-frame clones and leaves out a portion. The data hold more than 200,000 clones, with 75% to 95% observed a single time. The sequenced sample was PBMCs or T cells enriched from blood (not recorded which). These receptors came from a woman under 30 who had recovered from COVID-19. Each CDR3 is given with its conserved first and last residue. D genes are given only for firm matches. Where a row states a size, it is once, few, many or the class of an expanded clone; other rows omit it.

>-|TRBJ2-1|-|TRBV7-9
TGTGCCAGCAGCCCTTACTCCAATGAGCAGTTCTTC
CASSPYSNEQFF
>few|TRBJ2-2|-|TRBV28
TGTGCCACCAGGAGGCCTCTAGCGAACACCGGGGAGCTGTTTTTT
CATRRPLANTGELFF
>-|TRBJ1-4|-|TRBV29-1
TGCAGCGTTGAAGACCCAGGGGAGGGTGAAAAACTGTTTTTT
CSVEDPGEGEKLFF
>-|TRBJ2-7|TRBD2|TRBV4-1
TGCGCCAGCAGCCGCAGGGCCTCGGGACTAGCAGACGACTACGAGCAGTACTTC
CASSRRASGLADDYEQYF
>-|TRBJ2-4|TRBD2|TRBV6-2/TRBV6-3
TGTGCCAGCAGTTTCGAACTAGCGGGAGCCAAAAACATTCAGTACTTC
CASSFELAGAKNIQYF
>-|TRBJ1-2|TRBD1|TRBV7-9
TGTGCCAGCAGCCCCTCGGACAGGGGGCCAATCGTCGACACCTTC
CASSPSDRGPIVDTF
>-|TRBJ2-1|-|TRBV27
TGTGCCAGCAGTTTATCCGGGGGTGGGTCGCCGGTCTTC
CASSLSGGGSPVF
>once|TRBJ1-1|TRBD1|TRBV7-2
TGTGCCAGCAGCTCCGGACCGACAGGGGGCGCTTTCTTT
CASSSGPTGGAFF
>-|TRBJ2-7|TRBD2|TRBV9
TGTGCCAGCAGCGTAGGGCTAGCGGGGAGCTCCTACGAGCAGTACTTC
CASSVGLAGSSYEQYF
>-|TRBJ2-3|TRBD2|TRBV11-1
TGTGCCAGCAGCCCCCCACTAGCGGGGCTCACAGATACGCAGTATTTT
CASSPPLAGLTDTQYF
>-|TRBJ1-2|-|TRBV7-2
TGTGCCACCGACTTCTCCGCCAACTATGGCTACACCTTC
CATDFSANYGYTF
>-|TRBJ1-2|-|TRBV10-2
TGCGCCAGCAGTGAGTCTACAGGACACATGAACTATGGCTACACCTTC
CASSESTGHMNYGYTF
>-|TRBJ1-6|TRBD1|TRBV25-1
TGTGCCAGCAGTGGGAAACAGGGGGAGGTCGCGTCACCCCTCCACTTT
CASSGKQGEVASPLHF
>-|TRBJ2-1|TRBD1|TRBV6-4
TGTGCCAGCAGTGACTTAGGACAGGGGTATAGTGAGCAGTTCTTC
CASSDLGQGYSEQFF
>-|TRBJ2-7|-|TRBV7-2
TGTGCCAGCAGCTTAGTTGTTAACTACGAGCAGTACTTC
CASSLVVNYEQYF
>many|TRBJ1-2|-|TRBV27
TGTGCCAGCAGTTTTGGTTCCTGGCAGGGTGCTAACTATGGCTACACCTTC
CASSFGSWQGANYGYTF
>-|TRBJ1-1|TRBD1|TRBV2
TGTGCCAGCAGTGGGGTGACAGGGGTCACTGAAGCTTTCTTT
CASSGVTGVTEAFF
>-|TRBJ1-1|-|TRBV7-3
TGTGCCAGCAGCTTAACGAGTAACACTGAAGCTTTCTTT
CASSLTSNTEAFF
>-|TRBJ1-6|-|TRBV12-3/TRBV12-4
TGTGCCAGCAGTATCGGGTCCTCACCCCTCCACTTT
CASSIGSSPLHF
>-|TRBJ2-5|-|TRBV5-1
TGCGCCAGCAGCTTGGGAGGAGATGATGAGACCCAGTACTTC
CASSLGGDDETQYF
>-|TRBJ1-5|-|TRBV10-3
TGTGCCATCAGTGAGTTGGCAGGGAATCAGCCCCAGCATTTT
CAISELAGNQPQHF
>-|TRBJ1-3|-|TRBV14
TGTGCCAGCAGCCATTTCGGGGGATTTGGAAACACCATATATTTT
CASSHFGGFGNTIYF
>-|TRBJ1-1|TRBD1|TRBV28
TGTGCCAGCACAGACAGGGGCCCCTTCACTGAAGCTTTCTTT
CASTDRGPFTEAFF
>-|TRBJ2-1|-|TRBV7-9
TGTGCCAGCACCGAGCGGAGCTCCTACAATGAGCAGTTCTTC
CASTERSSYNEQFF
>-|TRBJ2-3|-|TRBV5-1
TGCGCCAGCAGCTCGAACTATGAGGATACGCAGTATTTT
CASSSNYEDTQYF
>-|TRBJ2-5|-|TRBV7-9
TGTGCCAGCAGCCCAAGAAGGGAGGCGGTACAAGAGACCCAGTACTTC
CASSPRREAVQETQYF
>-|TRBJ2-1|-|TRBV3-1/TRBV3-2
TGTGCCAGCAGCCAAGATGGGCTAGTCGCGGGGAATGAGCAGTTCTTC
CASSQDGLVAGNEQFF
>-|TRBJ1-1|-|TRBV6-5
TGTGCCAGCAGGGAGTTTATATCCAGTGAAGCTTTCTTT
CASREFISSEAFF
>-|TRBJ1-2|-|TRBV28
TGTGCCAGCAGTTTGAAGGGGTTGGGGCCTAACTATGGCTACACCTTC
CASSLKGLGPNYGYTF
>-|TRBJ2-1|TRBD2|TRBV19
TGTGCCAGTAGTGGGCTAGCGGGGGGCAATGAGCAGTTCTTC
CASSGLAGGNEQFF
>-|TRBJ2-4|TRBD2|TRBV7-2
TGTGCCAGCAGCTCCCCCGGGGGGGACATTCAGTACTTC
CASSSPGGDIQYF
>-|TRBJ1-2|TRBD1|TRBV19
TGTGCCAGTAGACTACAGGGGGACTATGGCTACACCTTC
CASRLQGDYGYTF
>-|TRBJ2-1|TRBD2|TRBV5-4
TGTGCCAGCAGCTTGGCCGAATTGAGACTAGCGGATGAGCAGTTCTTC
CASSLAELRLADEQFF
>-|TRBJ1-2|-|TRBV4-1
TGCGCCAGCAGCCAAGATGGGGCAGGGAGGGGGGATGGCTACACCTTC
CASSQDGAGRGDGYTF
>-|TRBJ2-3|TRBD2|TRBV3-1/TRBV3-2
TGTGCCAGCAGCCAAGTCCTAACTAGCGGAACAGATACGCAGTATTTT
CASSQVLTSGTDTQYF